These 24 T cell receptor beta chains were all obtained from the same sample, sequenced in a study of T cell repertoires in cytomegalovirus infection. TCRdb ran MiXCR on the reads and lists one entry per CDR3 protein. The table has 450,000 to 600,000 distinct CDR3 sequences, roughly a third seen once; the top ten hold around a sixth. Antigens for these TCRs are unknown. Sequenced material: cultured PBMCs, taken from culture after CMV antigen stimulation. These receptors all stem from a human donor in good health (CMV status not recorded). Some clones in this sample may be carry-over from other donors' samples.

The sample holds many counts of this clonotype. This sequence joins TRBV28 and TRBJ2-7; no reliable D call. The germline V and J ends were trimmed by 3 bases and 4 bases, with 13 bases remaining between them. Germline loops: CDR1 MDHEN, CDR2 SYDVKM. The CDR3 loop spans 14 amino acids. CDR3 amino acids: CASSFPTDKYEQYF. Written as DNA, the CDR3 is TGTGCCAGCAGTTTTCCCACGGATAAATACGAGCAGTACTTC.

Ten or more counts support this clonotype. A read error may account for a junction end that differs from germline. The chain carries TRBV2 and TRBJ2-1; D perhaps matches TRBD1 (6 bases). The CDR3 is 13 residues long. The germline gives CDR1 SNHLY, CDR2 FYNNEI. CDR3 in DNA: TGTGCCAGCAGTGGGACAGAGTACAGTGAGCAGTTCTTC. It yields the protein CASSGTEYSEQFF. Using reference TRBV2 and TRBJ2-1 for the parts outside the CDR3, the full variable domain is EPEVTQTPSHQVTQMGQEVILRCVPISNHLYFYWYRQILGQKVEFLVSFYNNEISEKSEIFDDQFSVERPDGSNFTLKIRSTKLEDSAMYFCASSGTEYSEQFFGPGTRLTVL.

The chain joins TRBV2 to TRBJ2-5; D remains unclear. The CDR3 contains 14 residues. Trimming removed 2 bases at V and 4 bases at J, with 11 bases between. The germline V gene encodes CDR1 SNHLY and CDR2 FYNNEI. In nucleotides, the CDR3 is TGTGCCAGCAGTGAACTGGCAGGCGGAGAGACCCAGTACTTC. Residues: CASSELAGGETQYF.

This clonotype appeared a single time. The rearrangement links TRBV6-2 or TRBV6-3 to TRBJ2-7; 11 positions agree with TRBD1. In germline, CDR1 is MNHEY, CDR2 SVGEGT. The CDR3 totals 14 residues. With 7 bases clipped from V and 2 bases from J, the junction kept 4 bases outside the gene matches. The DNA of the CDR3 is TGTGCCAGCACGGGACAGGGGGACCCCTACGAGCAGTACGTC. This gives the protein CASTGQGDPYEQYV.

CDR3 DNA sequence: TGTGCCAGCAGCTTAGGGGGCGGGGGGGGGGGTGGGTTCTTC. It encodes CASSLGGGGGGGFF. This chain connects TRBV7-2 to TRBJ2-1; 9 nucleotides line up with TRBD2. The CDR3 sequence is 14 residues long. Trimming cost V 1 base and J 15 bases; bases outside gene matches: 10. CDR1 and CDR2 (germline): SGHTA, FQGNSA.

The CDR3 nucleotides read TGTGCCAGCAGCCATTCTGGACAGGGGGCCCTAAATGAAAAACTGTTTTTT. Translated, it gives CASSHSGQGALNEKLFF. The chain couples TRBV14 to TRBJ1-4, with TRBD1 identical over 11 bases. The CDR3 spans 17 residues. Germline V gene sequence: CDR1 SGHDN, CDR2 FVKESK. Trimming removed 3 bases from V and 5 bases from J; junction bases left unmatched: 8.

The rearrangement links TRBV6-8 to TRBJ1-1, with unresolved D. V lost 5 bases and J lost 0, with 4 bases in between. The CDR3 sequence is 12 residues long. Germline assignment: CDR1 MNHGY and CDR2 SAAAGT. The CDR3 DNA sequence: TGTGCCAGCAGTAAAGTGAACACTGAAGCTTTCTTT. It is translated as CASSKVNTEAFF.

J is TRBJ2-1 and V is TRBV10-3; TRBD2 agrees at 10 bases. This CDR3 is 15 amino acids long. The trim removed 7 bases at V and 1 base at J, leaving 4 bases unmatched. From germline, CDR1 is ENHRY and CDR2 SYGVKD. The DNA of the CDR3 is TGTGCCATCACCATGACTAGCGGGTCCTACAATGAGCAGTTCTTC. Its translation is CAITMTSGSYNEQFF.

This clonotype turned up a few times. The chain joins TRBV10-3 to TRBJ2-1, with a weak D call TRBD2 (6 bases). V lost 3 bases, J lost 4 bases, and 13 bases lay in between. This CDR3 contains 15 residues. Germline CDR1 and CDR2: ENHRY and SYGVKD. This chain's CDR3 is CAISESGSGYNEQFF. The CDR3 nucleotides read TGTGCCATCAGTGAAAGTGGGAGCGGGTACAATGAGCAGTTCTTC.

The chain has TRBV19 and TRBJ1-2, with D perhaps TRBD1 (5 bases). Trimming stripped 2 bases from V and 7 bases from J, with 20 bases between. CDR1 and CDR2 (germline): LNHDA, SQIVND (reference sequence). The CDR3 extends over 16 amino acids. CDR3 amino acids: CASSINPSQGFSGYTF. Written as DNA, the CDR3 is TGTGCCAGTAGTATAAACCCATCCCAGGGTTTTAGTGGCTACACCTTC.

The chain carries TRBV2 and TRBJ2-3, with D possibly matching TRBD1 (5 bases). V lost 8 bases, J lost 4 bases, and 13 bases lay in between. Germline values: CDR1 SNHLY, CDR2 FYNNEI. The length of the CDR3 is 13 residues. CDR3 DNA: TGTGCCAGCGTCAGGGATTGGGCAGATACGCAGTATTTT. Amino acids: CASVRDWADTQYF.

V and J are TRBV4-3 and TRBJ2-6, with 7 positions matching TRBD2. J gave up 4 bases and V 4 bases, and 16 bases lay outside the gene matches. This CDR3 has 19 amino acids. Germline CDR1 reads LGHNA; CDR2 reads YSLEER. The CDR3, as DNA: TGCGCCAGCAGCCCCAGAAGTACTAGCGCGTCTGTGGGGGCCAACGTCCTGACTTTC. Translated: CASSPRSTSASVGANVLTF.

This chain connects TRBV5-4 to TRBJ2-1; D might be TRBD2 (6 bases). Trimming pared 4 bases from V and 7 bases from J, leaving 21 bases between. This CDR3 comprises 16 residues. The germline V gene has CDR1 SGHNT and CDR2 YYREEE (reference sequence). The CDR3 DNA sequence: TGTGCCAGCAGCCCCGAGGAGGGCAGGGCGAGGAATGAGCAGTTCTTC. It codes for CASSPEEGRARNEQFF.

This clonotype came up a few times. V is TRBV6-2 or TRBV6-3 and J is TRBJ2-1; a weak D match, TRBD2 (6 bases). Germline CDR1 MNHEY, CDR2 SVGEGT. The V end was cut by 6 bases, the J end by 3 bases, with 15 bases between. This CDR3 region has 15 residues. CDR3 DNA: TGTGCCAGCAGCCCCCCCCGACTAGTCTACAATGAGCAGTTCTTC. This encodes CASSPPRLVYNEQFF.

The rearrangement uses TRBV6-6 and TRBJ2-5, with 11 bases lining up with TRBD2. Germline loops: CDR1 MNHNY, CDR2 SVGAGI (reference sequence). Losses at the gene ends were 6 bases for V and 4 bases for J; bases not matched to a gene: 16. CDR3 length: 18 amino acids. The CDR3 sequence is CASRLNPTGTSGRETQYF. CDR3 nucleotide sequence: TGTGCCAGCAGGCTAAACCCTACCGGGACTAGCGGTCGAGAGACCCAGTACTTC.

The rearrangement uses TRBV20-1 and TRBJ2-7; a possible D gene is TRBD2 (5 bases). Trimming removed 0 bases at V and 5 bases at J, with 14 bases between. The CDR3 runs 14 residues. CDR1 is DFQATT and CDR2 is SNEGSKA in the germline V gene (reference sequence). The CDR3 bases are TGCAGTGCTAGAGATTTCGGCGGGCCGCACGAGCAGTACTTC. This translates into CSARDFGGPHEQYF.

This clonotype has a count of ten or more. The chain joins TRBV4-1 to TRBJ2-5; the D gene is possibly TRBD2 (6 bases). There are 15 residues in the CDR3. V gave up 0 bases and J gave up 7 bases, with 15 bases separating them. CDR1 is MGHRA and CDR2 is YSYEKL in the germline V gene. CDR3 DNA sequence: TGCGCCAGCAGCCAAGAAAACGCAGGGACTGGGACCCAGTACTTC. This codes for CASSQENAGTGTQYF.

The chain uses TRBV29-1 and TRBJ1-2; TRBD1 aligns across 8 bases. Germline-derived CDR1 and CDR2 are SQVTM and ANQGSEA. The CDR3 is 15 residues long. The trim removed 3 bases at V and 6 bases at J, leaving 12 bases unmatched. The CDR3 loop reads CSVDFTRQGSNGYTF. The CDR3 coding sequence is TGCAGCGTTGACTTTACCCGACAGGGGTCCAATGGCTACACCTTC.

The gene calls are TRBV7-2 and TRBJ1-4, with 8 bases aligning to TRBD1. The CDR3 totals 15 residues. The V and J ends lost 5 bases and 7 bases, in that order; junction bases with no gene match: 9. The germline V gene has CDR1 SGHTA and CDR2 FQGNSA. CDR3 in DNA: TGTGCCAGCAGCCTACAGGGGGTGTCGGGTGAAAAACTGTTTTTT. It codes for CASSLQGVSGEKLFF.

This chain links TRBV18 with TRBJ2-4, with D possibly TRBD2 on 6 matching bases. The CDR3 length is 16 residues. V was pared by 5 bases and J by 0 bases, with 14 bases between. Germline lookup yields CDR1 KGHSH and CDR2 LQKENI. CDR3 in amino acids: CASSSAGGSAKNIQYF. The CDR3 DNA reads TGTGCCAGCTCATCTGCTGGAGGGTCAGCCAAAAACATTCAGTACTTC.

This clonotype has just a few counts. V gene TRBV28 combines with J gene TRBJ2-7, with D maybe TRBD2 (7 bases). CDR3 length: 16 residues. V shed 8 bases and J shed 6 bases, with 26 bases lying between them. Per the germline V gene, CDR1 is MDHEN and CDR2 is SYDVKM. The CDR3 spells CASSQIRGTIPSEQYF. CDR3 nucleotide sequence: TGTGCCAGCTCACAGATTAGGGGGACTATCCCGAGCGAGCAGTACTTC.

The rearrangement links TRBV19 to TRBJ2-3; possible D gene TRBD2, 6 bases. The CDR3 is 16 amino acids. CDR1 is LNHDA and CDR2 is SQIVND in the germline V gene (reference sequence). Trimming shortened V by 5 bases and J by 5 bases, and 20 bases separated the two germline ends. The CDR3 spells CASSPLVPPGEDTQYF. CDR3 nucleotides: TGTGCCAGTAGTCCTTTGGTCCCGCCGGGGGAAGATACGCAGTATTTT.

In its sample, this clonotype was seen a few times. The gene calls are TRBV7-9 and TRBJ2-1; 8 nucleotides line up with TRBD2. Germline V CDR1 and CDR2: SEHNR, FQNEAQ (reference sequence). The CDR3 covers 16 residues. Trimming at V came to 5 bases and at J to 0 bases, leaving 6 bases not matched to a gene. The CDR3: CASSGKSGSSYNEQFF. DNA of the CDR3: TGTGCCAGCAGCGGGAAAAGCGGGAGCTCCTACAATGAGCAGTTCTTC.

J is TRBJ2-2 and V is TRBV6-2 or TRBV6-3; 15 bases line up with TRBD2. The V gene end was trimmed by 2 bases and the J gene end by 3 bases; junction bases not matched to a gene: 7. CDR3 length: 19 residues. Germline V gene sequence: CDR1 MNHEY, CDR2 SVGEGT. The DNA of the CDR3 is TGTGCCAGCAGTTACGACTTGGGACTAGCGGGAGGTTACACCGGGGAGCTGTTTTTT. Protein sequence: CASSYDLGLAGGYTGELFF.